This entry lists 20 T cell receptor beta chains sequenced from one sample in a study of T cells after yellow fever vaccination. TCRdb analysed the 5' RACE reads with MiXCR anew, one entry per CDR3 protein. The sample carries 300,000 to 350,000 distinct CDR3 sequences, around 8.1% recorded once. Material: PBMCs, obtained 45 days after the first yellow fever vaccination. Receptor source: a man between 18 and 35 years old who received the YFV17D yellow fever vaccine.

The chain carries TRBV20-1 and TRBJ2-7; TRBD1 might be the D (5 bases). The CDR3 contains 13 residues. Trimming pared 1 base from V and 2 bases from J, leaving 9 bases between. CDR1 and CDR2 from the germline V gene are DFQATT and SNEGSKA (reference sequence). The chain's CDR3 is CSARGRATYEQYF. CDR3 nucleotides: TGCAGTGCTAGAGGCAGGGCCACCTACGAGCAGTACTTC.

The CDR3 bases are TGTGCCAGCTCATCTACCGGGACAGGGGTCTGGGACACTGAAGCTTTCTTT. This translates into CASSSTGTGVWDTEAFF. The chain couples TRBV18 to TRBJ1-1; TRBD1 aligns across 10 bases. J lost 3 bases, V lost 5 bases, and 12 bases had no gene match. The germline gives CDR1 KGHSH, CDR2 LQKENI. This CDR3 has 17 amino acids.

This clonotype has at least ten counts. V gene TRBV5-1 combines with J gene TRBJ2-7; D is perhaps TRBD1 (6 bases). CDR1 is SGHRS and CDR2 is YFSETQ in the germline V gene. The CDR3 runs to 13 residues. V was pared by 7 bases and J by 7 bases, with 18 bases between. The CDR3 DNA sequence: TGCGCCAGCGGCCGGGACACCATGTCTGAGCAGTACGTC. The encoded protein is CASGRDTMSEQYV.

This clonotype was counted between two and nine times. V and J are TRBV19 and TRBJ2-1; D may be TRBD2 (6 bases). The CDR3 contains 15 residues. Trimming cost V 3 bases and J 2 bases, with 11 bases left between them. The germline CDR1 and CDR2 sequences are LNHDA and SQIVND (reference sequence). The CDR3 bases are TGTGCCAGTAGTATTTTTAGCGGCCCCTACAATGAGCAGTTCTTC. Translated: CASSIFSGPYNEQFF.

The table lists this clonotype with a few counts. V usage is TRBV10-3 and J usage is TRBJ2-3; 8 bases align to TRBD2. The CDR3 is made up of 13 amino acids. The V segment lost 10 bases and the J segment 1 base; nucleotides outside the gene matches: 4. Germline V gene lookup returns CDR1 ENHRY and CDR2 SYGVKD. The CDR3 DNA reads as TGTGCCACCCGGGGGGGTGGCACAGATACGCAGTATTTT. Translating gives CATRGGGTDTQYF.

V is TRBV20-1 and J is TRBJ2-5, with D hard to call. Trimming cost V 3 bases and J 3 bases, with 5 bases left between them. CDR1 and CDR2 (germline): DFQATT, SNEGSKA (reference sequence). This CDR3 is built from 11 residues. The CDR3 DNA reads as TGCAGTGCTAGGAAAGAAGAGACCCAGTACTTC. This codes for CSARKEETQYF.

This clonotype showed up just a few times. The genes are TRBV6-2 or TRBV6-3 and TRBJ2-2; 7 nucleotides agree with TRBD2. This CDR3 spans 12 amino acids. In germline, CDR1 is MNHEY, CDR2 SVGEGT. Unmatched junction bases numbered 4, after V lost 10 bases and J lost 5 bases. CDR3 in amino acids: CAIARGTGELFF. CDR3 DNA: TGTGCCATAGCGCGGGGGACCGGGGAGCTGTTTTTT.

This clonotype was seen a few times. The chain carries TRBV9 and TRBJ2-5, with D perhaps TRBD1 (6 bases). V was trimmed by 3 bases and J by 1 base, leaving 10 bases between them. Germline values: CDR1 SGDLS, CDR2 YYNGEE. The CDR3 is 14 amino acids. This CDR3 reads CASSGRQAQETQYF. CDR3 nucleotides: TGTGCCAGCAGCGGACGACAGGCCCAAGAGACCCAGTACTTC. The full variable domain, its missing parts supplied by reference TRBV9 and TRBJ2-5, is DSGVTQTPKHLITATGQRVTLRCSPRSGDLSVYWYQQSLDQGLQFLIQYYNGEERAKGNILERFSAQQFPDLHSELNLSSLELGDSALYFCASSGRQAQETQYFGPGTRLLVL.

This sequence joins TRBV6-1 and TRBJ1-2; D is perhaps TRBD1 (6 bases). Trimming took off 6 bases at V and 0 bases at J, with 11 bases between the two ends. This CDR3 is 14 amino acids long. Germline V CDR1 and CDR2: MNHNS, SASEGT. In nucleotides, the CDR3 is TGTGCCAGCAGGACGGCAGGGGCTAACTATGGCTACACCTTC. It is translated as CASRTAGANYGYTF.

This clonotype was seen a handful of times. The chain joins TRBV20-1 to TRBJ1-6, with no clear D. CDR1 DFQATT and CDR2 SNEGSKA come from the germline V gene (reference sequence). V was shortened by 3 bases and J by 3 bases, with 18 bases between the two germline ends. The CDR3 is 17 residues long. DNA for the CDR3: TGCAGTGCTAGCGGCATAACTCCATCCCTCTATAATTCACCCCTCCACTTT. Its protein is CSASGITPSLYNSPLHF.

V gene TRBV20-1 combines with J gene TRBJ1-3; D remains ambiguous. This CDR3 is 15 amino acids long. Germline V lookup: CDR1 DFQATT, CDR2 SNEGSKA (reference sequence). V lost 1 base, J lost 0 bases, and 10 bases lay in between. The CDR3 region is CSARGSGNSGNTIYF. CDR3 sequence (DNA): TGCAGTGCTAGAGGATCGGGCAACTCTGGAAACACCATATATTTT.

This clonotype was counted between two and nine times. The genes are TRBV6-5 and TRBJ2-7; 9 nucleotides align to TRBD2. CDR3 size: 14 residues. Trimming took 1 base from V and 7 from J; bases not matched to a gene: 5. Germline CDR1 MNHEY, CDR2 SVGAGI. DNA for the CDR3: TGTGCCAGCAGTTACTGGGCTAGCGGGGAGGAGCAGTACTTC. Translating gives CASSYWASGEEQYF.

This clonotype was picked up a small number of times. V and J are TRBV7-3 and TRBJ1-6; the D gene is possibly TRBD1 (6 bases). The V gene lost 8 bases and the J gene lost 9 bases, with 14 bases spanning the gap. This CDR3 region has 13 residues. Germline lookup yields CDR1 SGHTA and CDR2 FQGTGA. The CDR3 reads CASPDRRCSPLHF. CDR3 in DNA: TGTGCCAGCCCCGACAGGAGATGTTCACCCCTCCACTTT.

The rearrangement links TRBV12-3 or TRBV12-4 to TRBJ2-1, with 13 bases that match TRBD2. After removal of 5 bases from V and 10 bases from J, the junction contained 11 bases not matched to a gene. The length of the CDR3 is 16 residues. In DNA form, the CDR3 reads TGTGCCAGCAGTCGCCTACTAGCGGGGGGGCCGGGAGAGCAGTTCTTC. It translates to CASSRLLAGGPGEQFF.

CDR3 coding DNA: TGCAGTGCTAGCCGGGACAGGGGGCAAGGGCAGTACTTC. Protein: CSASRDRGQGQYF. The chain couples TRBV20-1 to TRBJ2-7; 12 bases are shared with TRBD1. From germline, CDR1 is DFQATT and CDR2 SNEGSKA (reference sequence). The junction had 6 bases not matched to a gene; V was cut back by 3 bases and J by 9 bases. CDR3 length: 13 amino acids.

This clonotype was seen more than once but under ten times. This chain joins TRBV5-1 and TRBJ1-1, with 9 bases fitting TRBD1. The V gene's germline CDR1 is SGHRS and CDR2 YFSETQ. J was trimmed by 4 bases and V by 4 bases; bases with no gene match: 11. The CDR3 runs 16 residues. CDR3 residues: CASSPDRGGSGTEAFF. CDR3 coding DNA: TGCGCCAGCAGCCCGGACAGGGGAGGTTCAGGCACTGAAGCTTTCTTT.

This clonotype was counted between two and nine times. V usage is TRBV7-2 and J usage is TRBJ2-2; D not resolved. Germline loops: CDR1 SGHTA, CDR2 FQGNSA. This CDR3 spans 12 amino acids. V lost 10 bases and J lost 7, with 13 bases in between. The CDR3, as DNA: TGTGCCATCGCACTGGGGTTCGGGGAGCTGTTTTTT. Translation: CAIALGFGELFF.

V gene TRBV6-5 combines with J gene TRBJ1-1; D may be TRBD1 (5 bases). Germline V gives CDR1 MNHEY, CDR2 SVGAGI. The CDR3 is made up of 14 amino acids. The V and J ends lost 2 bases and 4 bases respectively, with 11 bases between them. This CDR3 reads CASSYVRVSTEAFF. The DNA for the CDR3 is TGTGCCAGCAGTTACGTCAGGGTCTCCACTGAAGCTTTCTTT.

The chain recombines TRBV7-2 with TRBJ1-1, with 7 bases identical to TRBD1. V lost 5 bases and J lost 6; bases outside the gene matches: 9. The CDR3 is 14 residues long. CDR1 and CDR2 (germline): SGHTA, FQGNSA. CDR3 sequence (DNA): TGTGCCAGCAGCGCAAGGGGGCTGGACGCTGAAGCTTTCTTT. Protein: CASSARGLDAEAFF.

By proportion, this clonotype is medium-sized. V usage is TRBV6-6 and J usage is TRBJ2-3, with a possible D match to TRBD1 (6 bases). V was shortened by 3 bases and J by 2 bases, with 21 bases between the two germline ends. CDR1 and CDR2 (germline): MNHNY, SVGAGI (reference sequence). CDR3 length equals 18 residues. The CDR3 DNA reads as TGTGCCAGCAGTTATACCTCCGGAGGACAGCGTCTCACAGATACGCAGTATTTT. Translating it yields CASSYTSGGQRLTDTQYF.